This TCR beta chain comes out of a study of T cells in Graves' hyperthyroidism and ophthalmopathy. Regarding the study as a whole: Using 13 V-J features, a model discriminated ophthalmopathy from stable hyperthyroidism. Blood samples included most of the expanded thyroid clonotypes exceeding 0.001.

RNA transcripts gave rise to amplified TCR beta CDR3 regions. TCR CDR3 underwent first-round RT-PCR with the HTBI primer set. TCRdb itself ran the multiplex PCR reads through MiXCR, one entry per CDR3 protein. The sample yields some 570,000 distinct CDR3 sequences, roughly 15% seen once. In germline, CDR1 is SEHNR, CDR2 FQNEAQ (reference sequence). Trimming left V 8 bases short and J 3 bases short, with 14 bases between. This CDR3 spans 14 amino acids. This clonotype was detected a few times. As yet, its antigen is unknown. This TCR was recovered from a woman aged 18-30 years with Graves' ophthalmopathy. The genes are TRBV7-9 and TRBJ2-1; D is possibly TRBD1 (5 bases). The sequenced material came from blood. CDR3 sequence (DNA): TGTGCCAGCGGGGCTTCACCTAACTACAATGAGCAGTTCTTC. Translated, it gives CASGASPNYNEQFF. The complete variable domain, with remaining parts taken from reference TRBV7-9 and TRBJ2-1, reads DTGVSQNPRHKITKRGQNVTFRCDPISEHNRLYWYRQTLGQGPEFLTYFQNEAQLEKSRLLSDRFSAERPKGSFSTLEIQRTEQGDSAMYLCASGASPNYNEQFFGPGTRLTVL.